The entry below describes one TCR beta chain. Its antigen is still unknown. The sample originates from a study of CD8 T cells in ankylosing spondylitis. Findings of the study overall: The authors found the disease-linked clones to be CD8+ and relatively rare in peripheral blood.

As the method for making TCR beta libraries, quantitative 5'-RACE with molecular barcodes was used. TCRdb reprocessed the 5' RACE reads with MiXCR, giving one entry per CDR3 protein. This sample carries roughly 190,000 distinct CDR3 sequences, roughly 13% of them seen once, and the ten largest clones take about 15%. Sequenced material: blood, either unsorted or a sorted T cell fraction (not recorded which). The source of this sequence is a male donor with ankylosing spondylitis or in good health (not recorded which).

This CDR3 reads CSARRQGRNTIYF. DNA for the CDR3: TGCAGTGCTAGAAGGCAGGGGAGAAACACCATATATTTT. The chain combines TRBV20-1 with TRBJ1-3; a weak D match, TRBD1 (6 bases). The germline V and J ends were trimmed by 2 bases and 5 bases, with 10 bases remaining between them. The CDR3 runs to 13 residues. The germline V gene has CDR1 DFQATT and CDR2 SNEGSKA (reference sequence).